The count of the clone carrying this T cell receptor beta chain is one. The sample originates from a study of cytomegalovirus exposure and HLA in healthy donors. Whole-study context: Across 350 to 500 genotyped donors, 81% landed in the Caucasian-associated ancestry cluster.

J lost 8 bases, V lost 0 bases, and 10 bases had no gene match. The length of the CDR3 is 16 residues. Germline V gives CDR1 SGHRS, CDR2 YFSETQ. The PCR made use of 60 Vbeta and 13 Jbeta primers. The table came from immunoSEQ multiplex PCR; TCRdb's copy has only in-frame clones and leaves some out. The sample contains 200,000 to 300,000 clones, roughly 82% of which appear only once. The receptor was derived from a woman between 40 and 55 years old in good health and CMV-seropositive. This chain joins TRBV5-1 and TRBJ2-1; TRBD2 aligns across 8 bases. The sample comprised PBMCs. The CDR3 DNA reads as TGCGCCAGCAGCTTGGAGGCGAGCGGGGGCAGGGATGAGCAGTTCTTC. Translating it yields CASSLEASGGRDEQFF.